This TCR beta chain stems from a study of tumor-infiltrating lymphocytes in oesophageal squamous cell carcinoma. TCRdb re-analysed the PCR reads in MiXCR, keeping a single row per CDR3 protein. The data hold 20,000 to 25,000 distinct CDR3 sequences, with approximately 40% observed a single time. This CDR3 contains 15 residues. Germline CDR1 reads KGHSH; CDR2 reads LQKENI. V lost 0 bases and J lost 3; bases outside the gene matches: 3. Sequenced material: esophageal tumor tissue. The receptor comes from a male donor with esophageal squamous cell carcinoma. The chain carries TRBV18 and TRBJ2-3, with 7 positions matching TRBD2. The DNA of the CDR3 is TGTGCCAGCTCACCACCGGGCGGGAGTACAGATACGCAGTATTTT. Protein: CASSPPGGSTDTQYF.